A selection of T cell receptor beta chains follows, all from one sample in a study of Ad26.COV2.S vaccination and SARS-CoV-2 variants. Sequenced by immunoSEQ multiplex PCR; TCRdb stores in-frame clones only, minus some. The top ten clones hold about 10% of a sample with about 220,000 clones, approximately 87% of them seen once. Source: peripheral blood, taken in a trial of Ad26.COV2.S vaccine versus placebo. The receptor source for this set is a person between 18 and 65 years old who received the Ad26.COV2.S COVID-19 vaccine or a placebo. The CDR3 runs from the conserved cysteine through the conserved F or W. The size field is filled for only some rows; it gives once, few, many or a size class.

v_call	clone_size	cdr3_aa
TRBV6-5	NA	CASSSYYEQYF
TRBV10-3	NA	CATSDGTGMNTEAFF
TRBV7-8	NA	CASSPRLAGGLDSYNEQFF
TRBV2	NA	CASSEITGGSSYEQYF
TRBV9	once	CASSVATGGGYTF
TRBV2	few	CASSQNGYSNQPQHF
TRBV19	NA	CASSNLSPGGYTF
TRBV24-1	once	CATSDWDRSGYTF
TRBV5-1	NA	CASSPDMEETQYF
TRBV30	NA	CAWDRAVNTEAFF
TRBV4-3	NA	CASSQRGQGGRGTGELFF
TRBV10-3	NA	CATGAGGLYEQYF
TRBV19	NA	CASSIAGLAGAQETQYF
TRBV30	NA	CAWSANFPGQGYTF
TRBV10-3	NA	CAISESRGAGYNEQFF
TRBV18	NA	CASSPQGPNQPQHF
TRBV5-1	NA	CASSWGRSVGELFF
TRBV7-9	NA	CASSPLQDTKNIQYF
TRBV7-9	NA	CASSRGTAETQYF
TRBV6-2/TRBV6-3	NA	CASSFITFGTSGSPRPLEQYF
TRBV6-6	NA	CASSYGSGGETQYF